Listed below are T cell receptor beta chains from one sample, sequenced in a study of OX40 agonist ivuxolimab in advanced cancers. Method: immunoSEQ multiplex PCR; TCRdb's copy keeps in-frame clones and lacks some. The profile shows some 67,000 clones, over 75% of them singletons. Sequenced material: CD4+ or CD8+ T cells sorted from blood, taken in a trial of the OX40 agonist ivuxolimab. The receptors here all came from an adult with an advanced solid tumor such as melanoma, head and neck, liver or kidney cancer. Each CDR3 is given with its conserved first and last residue. Fields, in order: J gene, D gene, V gene, clone size, CDR3 protein. The D gene is left open where the match is weak. Clone size is shown for a subset of rows, as once, few, many or a class of expanded clone.

>TRBJ2-2|.|TRBV7-2|.
CASTQYWGSTGELFF
>TRBJ1-1|.|TRBV7-9|.
CASSFRELYTEAFF
>TRBJ2-1|.|TRBV6-1|.
CASSEPLDYYNEQFF
>TRBJ1-4|.|TRBV7-9|.
CASSLAEQGNEKLFF
>TRBJ1-4|.|TRBV10-3|few
CAISEAVFGGEKLFF
>TRBJ1-1|.|TRBV28|.
CASSLLQGRTEAFF
>TRBJ2-1|TRBD2|TRBV5-1|.
CASSIGLAGLSSYNEQFF
>TRBJ2-7|.|TRBV7-9|.
CASSPRDGVSYEQYF
>TRBJ2-5|.|TRBV2|few
CASTGHPKAETQYF
>TRBJ2-1|TRBD2|TRBV7-8|.
CATRLRREATYNEQFF
>TRBJ2-5|.|TRBV11-2|once
CASSLSRGQETQYF
>TRBJ2-5|.|TRBV12-5|.
CASGRALETQYF
>TRBJ1-1|.|TRBV4-1|few
CASSQGVLRRHLNTEAFF
>TRBJ2-3|.|TRBV28|.
CASRSPTELSTDTQYF
>TRBJ2-4|.|TRBV2|few
CASSETIAKNIQYF
>TRBJ2-1|.|TRBV28|.
CASYRGSASSYNEQFF
>TRBJ2-2|TRBD1|TRBV18|.
CASSPRTGMNTGELFF
>TRBJ2-1|TRBD2|TRBV11-3|.
CASSLVLTSGSFHNEQFF
>TRBJ1-1|TRBD1|TRBV10-2|.
CASKADRAEAFF
>TRBJ2-1|TRBD1|TRBV27|.
CASSLQGANEQFF
>TRBJ2-2|.|TRBV4-3|.
CASSPFPGDTGELFF
>TRBJ2-5|TRBD2|TRBV7-8|.
CASSLGTSGQETQYF
>TRBJ2-2|.|TRBV9|once
CASSATRDTANTGELFF
>TRBJ1-3|TRBD1|TRBV19|.
CASSTVAGGSGNTIYF
>TRBJ2-7|TRBD2|TRBV10-3|.
CAISRTSGPYEQYF
>TRBJ2-7|.|TRBV18|.
CASSPARYYEQYF
>TRBJ2-5|.|TRBV11-2|.
CASSWDQETQYF
>TRBJ1-1|TRBD1|TRBV11-1|.
CASSLQTGRTEAFF
>TRBJ2-2|.|TRBV11-3|.
CASSLDPGLSGELFF
>TRBJ1-2|.|TRBV7-9|.
CASSLEGPGDYGYTF
>TRBJ2-3|.|TRBV5-8|.
CASSTQYF
>TRBJ2-1|TRBD1|TRBV5-8|.
CASSFPGQGAMGDEQFF
>TRBJ2-7|TRBD1|TRBV18|.
CASSLGQASYEQYF
>.|.|TRBV7-2|.
CASSLSLARSYEQYF
>TRBJ2-3|.|TRBV7-3|.
CASSLGGVPDTQYF
>TRBJ1-5|.|TRBV4-2|.
CASRLLGGNQPQHF
>TRBJ2-1|TRBD2|TRBV4-1|.
CASSDPKTSRTYNEQFF
>TRBJ1-2|TRBD1|TRBV7-2|.
CASSPRQGYGYTF
>TRBJ2-3|.|TRBV18|.
CASSPRTGSGGTDTQYF
>TRBJ1-4|.|TRBV2|.
CASSDRVILEKLFF
>TRBJ1-4|.|TRBV27|once
CASRFQNEEKLFF
>TRBJ2-3|.|TRBV7-2|.
CASSFRRGGTDTQYF
>TRBJ1-5|TRBD1|TRBV9|.
CASSATGATNQPQHF
>TRBJ2-1|TRBD2|TRBV27|.
CASSFGTSARASEQFF